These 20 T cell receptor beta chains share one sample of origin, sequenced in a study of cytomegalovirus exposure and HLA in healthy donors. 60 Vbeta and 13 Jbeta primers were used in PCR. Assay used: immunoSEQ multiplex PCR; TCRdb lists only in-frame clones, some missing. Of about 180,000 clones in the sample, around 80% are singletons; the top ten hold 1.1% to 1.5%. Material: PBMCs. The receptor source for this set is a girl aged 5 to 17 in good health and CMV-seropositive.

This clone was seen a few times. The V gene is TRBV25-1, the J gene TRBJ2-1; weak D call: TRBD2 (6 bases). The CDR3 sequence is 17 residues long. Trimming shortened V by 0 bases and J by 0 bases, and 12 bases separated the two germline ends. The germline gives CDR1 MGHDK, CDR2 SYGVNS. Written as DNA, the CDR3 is TGTGCCAGCAGTGAATACGAGGCGGGGTACTCCTACAATGAGCAGTTCTTC. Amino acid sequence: CASSEYEAGYSYNEQFF.

In DNA, the CDR3 is TGTGCCAGCAGTTATGACAGGGCGGCTGAAGCTTTCTTT. Its translation: CASSYDRAAEAFF. The chain uses TRBV11-3 and TRBJ1-1; TRBD1 agrees at 7 bases. V dropped 6 bases and J dropped 6; count of bases not matched to a gene: 7. Germline lookup yields CDR1 SGHNT and CDR2 YENEEA. The CDR3 length is 13 residues.

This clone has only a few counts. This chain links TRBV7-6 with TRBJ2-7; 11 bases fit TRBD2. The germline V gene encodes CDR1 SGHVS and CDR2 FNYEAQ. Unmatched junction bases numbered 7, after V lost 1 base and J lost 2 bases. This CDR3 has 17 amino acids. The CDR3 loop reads CASSLDDSGRGTYEQYF. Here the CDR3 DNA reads TGTGCCAGCAGCTTAGATGATAGCGGGAGGGGTACCTACGAGCAGTACTTC.

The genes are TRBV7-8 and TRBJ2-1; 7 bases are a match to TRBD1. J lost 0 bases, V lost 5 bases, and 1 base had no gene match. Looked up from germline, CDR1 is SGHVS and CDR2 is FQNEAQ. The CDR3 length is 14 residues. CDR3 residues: CASSRDSSYNEQFF. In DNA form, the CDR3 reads TGTGCCAGCAGCCGGGACAGCTCCTACAATGAGCAGTTCTTC.

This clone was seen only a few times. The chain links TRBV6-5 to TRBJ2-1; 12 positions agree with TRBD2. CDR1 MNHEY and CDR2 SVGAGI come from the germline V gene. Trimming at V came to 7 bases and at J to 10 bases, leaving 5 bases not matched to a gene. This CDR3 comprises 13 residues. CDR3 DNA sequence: TGTGCCAGCACCGGACTAGCGGGGCTAGAGCAGTTCTTC. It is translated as CASTGLAGLEQFF.

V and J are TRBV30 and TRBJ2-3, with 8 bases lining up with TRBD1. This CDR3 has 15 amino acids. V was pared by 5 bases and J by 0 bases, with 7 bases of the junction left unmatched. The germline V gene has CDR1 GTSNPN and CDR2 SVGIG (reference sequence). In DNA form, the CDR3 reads TGTGCCTGGCAGACAGGGGCCCTTAGCACAGATACGCAGTATTTT. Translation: CAWQTGALSTDTQYF.

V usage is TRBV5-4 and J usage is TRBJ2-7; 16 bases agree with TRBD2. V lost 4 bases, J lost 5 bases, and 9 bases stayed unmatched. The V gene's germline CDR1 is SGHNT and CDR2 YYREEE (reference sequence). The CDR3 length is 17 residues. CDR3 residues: CASSLPGLAGGLDEQYF. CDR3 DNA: TGTGCCAGCAGCCTACCGGGACTAGCGGGAGGGTTGGACGAGCAGTACTTC.

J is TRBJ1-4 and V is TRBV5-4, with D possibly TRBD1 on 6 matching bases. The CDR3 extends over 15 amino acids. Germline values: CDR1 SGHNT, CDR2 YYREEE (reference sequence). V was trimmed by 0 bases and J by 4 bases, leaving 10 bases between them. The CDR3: CASSLVQGHNEKLFF. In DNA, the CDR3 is TGTGCCAGCAGCTTGGTACAGGGACATAATGAAAAACTGTTTTTT.

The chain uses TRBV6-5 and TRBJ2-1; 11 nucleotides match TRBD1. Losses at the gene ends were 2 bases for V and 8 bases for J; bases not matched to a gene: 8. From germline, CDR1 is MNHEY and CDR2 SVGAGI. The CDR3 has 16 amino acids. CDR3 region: CASSYPGQGARYEQFF. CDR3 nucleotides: TGTGCCAGCAGTTACCCAGGACAGGGGGCTAGGTATGAGCAGTTCTTC.

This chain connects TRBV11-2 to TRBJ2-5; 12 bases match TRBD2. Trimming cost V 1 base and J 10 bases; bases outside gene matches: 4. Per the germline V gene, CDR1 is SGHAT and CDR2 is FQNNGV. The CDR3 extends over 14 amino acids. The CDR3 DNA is TGTGCCAGCAGCTTAGCACTAGCGGGAGGCCTCCAGTACTTC. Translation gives CASSLALAGGLQYF.

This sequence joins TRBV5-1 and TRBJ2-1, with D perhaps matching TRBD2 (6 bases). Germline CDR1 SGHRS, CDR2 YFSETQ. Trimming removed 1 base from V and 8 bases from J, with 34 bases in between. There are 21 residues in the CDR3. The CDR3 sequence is CASSLYPQPTDFGGVGDEQFF. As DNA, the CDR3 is TGCGCCAGCAGCTTGTACCCTCAGCCTACGGATTTCGGGGGAGTGGGCGATGAGCAGTTCTTC.

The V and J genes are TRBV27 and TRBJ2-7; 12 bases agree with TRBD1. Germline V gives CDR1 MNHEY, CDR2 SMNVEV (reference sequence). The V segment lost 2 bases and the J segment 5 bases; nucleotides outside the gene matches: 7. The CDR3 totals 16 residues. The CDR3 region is CASSLNAGQGAHEQYF. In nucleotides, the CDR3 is TGTGCCAGCAGTTTAAACGCGGGACAGGGGGCTCACGAGCAGTACTTC.

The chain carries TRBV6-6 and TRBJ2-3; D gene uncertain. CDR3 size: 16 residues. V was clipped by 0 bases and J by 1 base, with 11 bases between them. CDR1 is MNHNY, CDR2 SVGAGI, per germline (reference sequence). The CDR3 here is CASSYSLIPGTDTQYF. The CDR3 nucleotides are TGTGCCAGCAGTTACTCGCTAATACCTGGCACAGATACGCAGTATTTT.

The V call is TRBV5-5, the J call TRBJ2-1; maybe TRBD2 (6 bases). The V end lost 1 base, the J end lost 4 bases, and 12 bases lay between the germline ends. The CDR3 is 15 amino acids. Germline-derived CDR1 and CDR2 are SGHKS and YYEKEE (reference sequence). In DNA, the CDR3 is TGTGCCAGCAGCTTGTTACTCGGGGGTTACAATGAGCAGTTCTTC. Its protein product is CASSLLLGGYNEQFF.

CDR3 sequence reads: CAWSVQFYEQYF. The CDR3 DNA reads as TGTGCCTGGAGTGTACAGTTCTACGAGCAGTACTTC. The chain is built from TRBV30 and TRBJ2-7; D gene unclear. CDR1 is GTSNPN and CDR2 is SVGIG in the germline V gene (reference sequence). The CDR3 is 12 amino acids. The ends were cut back, 0 bases at V and 3 bases at J, with 6 bases in the middle.

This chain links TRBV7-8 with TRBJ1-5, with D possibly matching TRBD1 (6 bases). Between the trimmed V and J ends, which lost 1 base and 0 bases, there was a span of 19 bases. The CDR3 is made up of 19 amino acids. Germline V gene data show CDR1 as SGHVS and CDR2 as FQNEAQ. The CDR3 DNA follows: TGTGCCAGCAGCTTAGGGCAGGGGAGGGGTAGTTATAGCAATCAGCCCCAGCATTTT. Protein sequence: CASSLGQGRGSYSNQPQHF.

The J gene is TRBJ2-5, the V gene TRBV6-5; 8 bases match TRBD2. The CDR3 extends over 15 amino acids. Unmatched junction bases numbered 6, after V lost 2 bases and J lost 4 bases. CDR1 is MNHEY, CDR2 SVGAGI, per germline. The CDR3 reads CASSYTAGGGETQYF. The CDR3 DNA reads TGTGCCAGCAGTTACACGGCGGGAGGCGGAGAGACCCAGTACTTC.

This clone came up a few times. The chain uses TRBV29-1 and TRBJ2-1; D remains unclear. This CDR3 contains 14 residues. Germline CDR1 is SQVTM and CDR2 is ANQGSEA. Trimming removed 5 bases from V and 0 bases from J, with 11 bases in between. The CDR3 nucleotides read TGCAGCGTTCAAGGGCCAAGCTCCTACAATGAGCAGTTCTTC. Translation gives CSVQGPSSYNEQFF.

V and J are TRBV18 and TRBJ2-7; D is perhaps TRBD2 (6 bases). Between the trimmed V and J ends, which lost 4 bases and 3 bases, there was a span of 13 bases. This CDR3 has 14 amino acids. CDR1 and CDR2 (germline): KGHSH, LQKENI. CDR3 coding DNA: TGTGCCAGCTCACTGGGACTTACAAACTACGAGCAGTACTTC. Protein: CASSLGLTNYEQYF. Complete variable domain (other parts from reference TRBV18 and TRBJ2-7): NAGVMQNPRHLVRRRGQEARLRCSPMKGHSHVYWYRQLPEEGLKFMVYLQKENIIDESGMPKERFSAEFPKEGPSILRIQQVVRGDSAAYFCASSLGLTNYEQYFGPGTRLTVT.

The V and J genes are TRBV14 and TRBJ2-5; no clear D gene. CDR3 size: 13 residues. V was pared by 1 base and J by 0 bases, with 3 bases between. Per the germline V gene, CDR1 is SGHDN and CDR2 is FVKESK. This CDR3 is CASSQVNQETQYF. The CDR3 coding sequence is TGTGCCAGCAGCCAAGTTAACCAAGAGACCCAGTACTTC.